This TCR beta chain came from a study of OX40 agonist ivuxolimab in advanced cancers. Describing the broader study: Ivuxolimab, which targeted the costimulatory receptor OX40 (CD134), was an agonistic, fully human IgG2 monoclonal antibody. Three dose-escalation patients achieved partial responses, one with hepatocellular carcinoma and two with cutaneous melanoma. Intravenous ivuxolimab was administered to patients every 2 weeks at six dose levels: 0.01, 0.1, 0.3, 1.5, 3 and 10 mg/kg. The point of sequencing TCRbeta in the periphery was to test whether ivuxolimab changed TCR sequence diversity and drove clonal T-cell expansion. The paper reports the monotherapy dose-escalation portion (N of about 52 patients) of the phase I ivuxolimab trial. Prior anti-PD-1, anti-PD-L1 or anti-CTLA-4 therapy was permitted, and 40% of dose-escalation patients had received checkpoint inhibitors. In the dose-escalation cohort, roughly four fifths of patients were male, and the mean age was roughly 60 years, with a range of roughly 20 to 80. Of the approximately 50 patients in dose escalation, 19 had hepatocellular carcinoma, about 15 had melanoma, 9 had renal cell carcinoma and 9 had head and neck cancer.

The trial excluded patients who had a history of autoimmune disease or who were on systemic immunosuppression. Peripheral blood for TCR sequencing was collected from all dose cohorts at baseline, on cycle 4 day 1, and on cycle 7 day 1. Samples were obtained from an open-label, multicenter, first-in-human phase I dose-escalation trial of ivuxolimab. Adults with locally advanced or metastatic melanoma, renal cell carcinoma, hepatocellular carcinoma or head and neck squamous cell carcinoma were enrolled in the trial. Before TCR sequencing, CD4+ T cells and CD8+ T cells from peripheral blood were sorted into separate populations. Genomic DNA was extracted from sorted cells for sequencing of the TCRbeta CDR3 region. TCRbeta CDR3 regions were sequenced using the immunoSEQ Assay. TCRdb limited this immuneACCESS table to in-frame rearrangements with V and J called. A share of clones is missing; checked studies link under half to unresolved V genes, and the rest is unexplained. This sample comprises about 75,000 clones, around 90% of them detected only once. About 1.3% of the sample lies in the top ten.

For this clone: This clone's antigen is unknown. One base away there is no much larger clone; base qualities are not given.

Measured from the cysteine to the phenylalanine, the CDR3 is 11 residues long. CDR3 DNA only is kept here, 33 bases in frame from base 1. The germline V and J ends show losses of 9 bases and 7 bases respectively, and no gene match explains 3 bases of the junction. CDR1 SGHAT and CDR2 FQNNGV were looked up in the germline V gene. Summary of the overall study and its limitations: Antigen specificity was not determined for the clonally expanded peripheral T cells. After ivuxolimab, more expanded clones were found on average in CD8+ T cells than in CD4+ T cells. In the 0.1-3.0 mg/kg groups, partial responders were among the patients with the lowest normalized peripheral clonal expansion, particularly in CD8+ T cells. At doses of 0.1 to 3.0 mg/kg, clonal expansion of both CD4+ and CD8+ T cells in blood was seen between baseline and week 6. Low levels of normalized T-cell clonal expansion were also shown by some nonresponding patients.

Source: CD4+ or CD8+ T cells sorted from blood, taken in a trial of the OX40 agonist ivuxolimab. The source of this sequence is an adult with an advanced solid tumor such as melanoma, head and neck, liver or kidney cancer. The chain employs TRBV11-2 and TRBJ2-1; TRBD1 aligns with 7 central bases. The CDR3 reads CASEGANEQFF. In nucleotides, the sequence is TGTGCCAGTGAGGGGGCGAATGAGCAGTTCTTC.